Each of the 27 T cell receptor beta chains below was sequenced from the same sample in a study of shared clonotypes between healthy human individuals. Assay used: immunoSEQ multiplex PCR; TCRdb lists only in-frame clones, some missing. The sample records 1 million to 1.3 million clones, 75% to 80% being singletons. Sequencing input: memory CD4+ T cells from PBMCs. Specified subset: CD45RA-negative fraction. All receptors derive from a man aged 18 to 29 in good health. Some clones in this sample may be carry-over from other donors' samples.

This clone was detected ten times or more. Other DNA sequences of this sample code for an identical CDR3. The chain combines TRBV7-3 with TRBJ2-3; D may be TRBD2 (5 bases). Germline CDR1 is SGHTA and CDR2 is FQGTGA. CDR3 length: 12 residues. V was clipped by 5 bases and J by 6 bases, with 9 bases between them. CDR3 DNA: TGTGCCAGCAGCCGGGGTGCCGATACGCAGTATTTT. Encoded protein: CASSRGADTQYF.

The rearrangement links TRBV13 to TRBJ2-1; D uncertain. CDR3 length: 15 amino acids. The V gene lost 6 bases and the J gene lost 5 bases, with 17 bases spanning the gap. Per germline, CDR1 PRHDT and CDR2 FYEKMQ (reference sequence). DNA of the CDR3: TGTGCCAGCAGGCACACCGGCCAGACCCACAATGAGCAGTTCTTC. This encodes CASRHTGQTHNEQFF.

This clone was counted a single time. This sequence joins TRBV19 and TRBJ1-5, with 7 nucleotides matching TRBD1. The CDR3 loop spans 15 amino acids. In germline, CDR1 is LNHDA, CDR2 SQIVND (reference sequence). V trimming: 3 bases; J trimming: 3 bases; junction bases outside the gene matches: 5. This chain's CDR3 is CASSIRQGPNQPQHF. The CDR3 DNA sequence: TGTGCCAGTAGTATCCGACAGGGCCCCAATCAGCCCCAGCATTTT.

This clone was counted ten times or more. The V call is TRBV5-1, the J call TRBJ2-7; D is ambiguous. This CDR3 comprises 12 residues. In germline, CDR1 is SGHRS, CDR2 YFSETQ. Trimming left V 3 bases short and J 6 bases short, with 10 bases between. This chain's CDR3 is CASSSAHGEQYF. The CDR3 nucleotides are TGCGCCAGCAGCTCGGCACATGGCGAGCAGTACTTC.

Of note for this clone: Additional DNA sequences in this sample encode the identical CDR3. The chain joins TRBV20-1 to TRBJ2-1, with a possible D match to TRBD2 (5 bases). The CDR3 is 11 amino acids. Germline-derived CDR1 and CDR2 are DFQATT and SNEGSKA (reference sequence). V lost 3 bases and J lost 12, with 12 bases in between. CDR3 sequence (DNA): TGCAGTGCTAGCCTTGCGGAGGCGCAGTTCTTC. The encoded protein is CSASLAEAQFF.

This clone has more than one count but fewer than ten. This chain links TRBV28 with TRBJ2-7; D remains unclear. Germline CDR1 and CDR2: MDHEN and SYDVKM. Between the trimmed V and J ends, which lost 7 bases and 2 bases, there was a span of 9 bases. CDR3 length: 12 amino acids. The CDR3 is CASMGGAYEQYF. The CDR3 nucleotides are TGTGCCAGCATGGGCGGCGCCTACGAGCAGTACTTC.

In the case of this clone: The same CDR3 can be traced to other DNA sequences in this sample. The chain combines TRBV7-2 with TRBJ2-7, with 10 bases fitting TRBD2. Per germline, CDR1 SGHTA and CDR2 FQGNSA. V lost 5 bases to trimming and J lost 2 bases; unmatched junction nucleotides: 9. The CDR3 contains 16 residues. CDR3 DNA sequence: TGTGCCAGCAGCCCCCAGACTAGCGGGCCTCCCTACGAGCAGTACTTC. Protein product: CASSPQTSGPPYEQYF.

The genes are TRBV6-1 and TRBJ1-3; D may be TRBD1 (6 bases). From germline, CDR1 is MNHNS and CDR2 SASEGT. CDR3 size: 15 residues. Trimming removed 6 bases at V and 0 bases at J, with 12 bases between. The CDR3 reads CASRLGGDSGNTIYF. The CDR3, as DNA: TGTGCCAGCAGGCTAGGGGGTGACTCTGGAAACACCATATATTTT.

The chain recombines TRBV7-2 with TRBJ2-3, with D perhaps matching TRBD1 (6 bases). Germline-derived CDR1 and CDR2 are SGHTA and FQGNSA. The CDR3 spans 15 residues. The V end lost 6 bases, the J end lost 0 bases, and 13 bases lay between the germline ends. The CDR3 bases are TGTGCCAGCAGAAGGGCAGGGGCTAGCACAGATACGCAGTATTTT. Encoded protein: CASRRAGASTDTQYF. The full variable domain, completed using reference TRBV7-2 and TRBJ2-3, is GAGVSQSPSNKVTEKGKDVELRCDPISGHTALYWYRQSLGQGLEFLIYFQGNSAPDKSGLPSDRFSAERTGGSVSTLTIQRTQQEDSAVYLCASRRAGASTDTQYFGPGTRLTVL.

This chain joins TRBV29-1 and TRBJ2-5, with D maybe TRBD2 (5 bases). Deletions cut 4 bases from V and 4 bases from J, with 16 bases between. The germline CDR1 and CDR2 sequences are SQVTM and ANQGSEA. The CDR3 is made up of 14 amino acids. The CDR3 DNA follows: TGCAGCGTTGTTTCGGGGTTGGTAGGAGAGACCCAGTACTTC. It encodes CSVVSGLVGETQYF.

The V gene is TRBV11-1, the J gene TRBJ2-7; TRBD1 matches at 10 bases. CDR3 length: 16 residues. The V segment lost 0 bases and the J segment 3 bases; nucleotides outside the gene matches: 5. In germline, CDR1 is SGHAT, CDR2 FQDESV (reference sequence). As DNA, the CDR3 is TGTGCCAGCAGCTTAGCCCACGGGGACAGGGGCTACGAGCAGTACTTC. Amino acid sequence: CASSLAHGDRGYEQYF. The whole variable domain, filled in from reference TRBV11-1 and TRBJ2-7, reads EAEVAQSPRYKITEKSQAVAFWCDPISGHATLYWYRQILGQGPELLVQFQDESVVDDSQLPKDRFSAERLKGVDSTLKIQPAELGDSAMYLCASSLAHGDRGYEQYFGPGTRLTVT.

To note about this clone: Other DNA sequences in this sample translate to the same CDR3. The rearrangement uses TRBV11-2 and TRBJ2-1; 14 bases agree with TRBD2. The CDR3 is 15 amino acids. CDR1 and CDR2 from the germline V gene are SGHAT and FQNNGV. V was clipped by 6 bases and J by 8 bases; unmatched bases: 6. CDR3 region: CASSLRLAGGDEQFF. The DNA of the CDR3 is TGTGCCAGCAGTCTCCGACTAGCGGGAGGGGATGAGCAGTTCTTC.

The rearrangement joins TRBV27 to TRBJ2-5; a possible D gene is TRBD2 (6 bases). CDR3 length equals 14 residues. V shed 2 bases and J shed 2 bases, with 9 bases lying between them. The germline V gene encodes CDR1 MNHEY and CDR2 SMNVEV (reference sequence). The CDR3 here is CASSLIGSQETQYF. In DNA, the CDR3 is TGTGCCAGCAGTTTAATCGGGAGTCAAGAGACCCAGTACTTC.

This chain links TRBV5-1 with TRBJ1-3; TRBD1 might be the D (6 bases). Germline V lookup: CDR1 SGHRS, CDR2 YFSETQ. Trimming left V 1 base short and J 4 bases short, with 9 bases between. The CDR3 sequence is 14 residues long. As DNA, the CDR3 is TGCGCCAGCAGCTTGAGGGGGAGCGGAAACACCATATATTTT. This gives the protein CASSLRGSGNTIYF. Full variable domain (rest looked up from reference TRBV5-1 and TRBJ1-3): KAGVTQTPRYLIKTRGQQVTLSCSPISGHRSVSWYQQTPGQGLQFLFEYFSETQRNKGNFPGRFSGRQFSNSRSEMNVSTLELGDSALYLCASSLRGSGNTIYFGEGSWLTVV.

The chain carries TRBV7-8 and TRBJ2-2; TRBD1 matches at 7 bases. Unmatched junction bases numbered 12, after V lost 5 bases and J lost 3 bases. From germline, CDR1 is SGHVS and CDR2 FQNEAQ. The CDR3 extends over 17 amino acids. CDR3 loop: CASSPSTGLPYTGELFF. CDR3 nucleotides: TGTGCCAGCAGCCCCTCGACAGGGCTCCCCTACACCGGGGAGCTGTTTTTT.

The rearrangement uses TRBV2 and TRBJ1-2; D not resolved. The CDR3 has 13 amino acids. V was trimmed by 2 bases and J by 8 bases, leaving 12 bases between them. Germline V gene sequence: CDR1 SNHLY, CDR2 FYNNEI. DNA of the CDR3: TGTGCCAGCAGTGAATACCCGACCGGGGGCTACACCTTC. Translation gives CASSEYPTGGYTF.

CDR3 bases: TGTGCCAGCAGCGGGTTCCTGGTGAATAACTATGGCTACACCTTC. Its translation: CASSGFLVNNYGYTF. V usage is TRBV9 and J usage is TRBJ1-2; D gene ambiguous. Deletions cut 3 bases from V and 1 base from J, with 13 bases between. Looked up from germline, CDR1 is SGDLS and CDR2 is YYNGEE. The CDR3 covers 15 residues.

This chain joins TRBV30 and TRBJ2-5, with D perhaps TRBD1 or TRBD2 (5 bases each). The CDR3 consists of 14 residues. Germline V gives CDR1 GTSNPN, CDR2 SVGIG (reference sequence). V gave up 2 bases and J gave up 2 bases, with 12 bases separating them. CDR3 in amino acids: CAWSKGTDQETQYF. The CDR3 region has the DNA TGTGCCTGGAGTAAGGGGACGGATCAAGAGACCCAGTACTTC.

The rearrangement uses TRBV6-1 and TRBJ2-1, with 11 bases matching TRBD2. The CDR3 is 15 residues long. Germline CDR1 MNHNS, CDR2 SASEGT. J was trimmed by 7 bases and V by 6 bases; bases with no gene match: 8. Here the CDR3 reads CASRVAGGPVNEQFF. CDR3 bases: TGTGCCAGCAGGGTAGCGGGAGGGCCTGTGAATGAGCAGTTCTTC.

This clone was seen a single time. The chain links TRBV27 to TRBJ1-1, with no clear D. The germline V gene has CDR1 MNHEY and CDR2 SMNVEV (reference sequence). This CDR3 has 13 amino acids. V lost 3 bases to trimming and J lost 4 bases, with 9 bases between them. CDR3 protein: CASSFPGGTEAFF. The CDR3, as DNA: TGTGCCAGCAGTTTCCCGGGAGGCACTGAAGCTTTCTTT.

The chain has TRBV10-3 and TRBJ2-7, with TRBD2 matching 7 bases. Unmatched junction bases numbered 5, after V lost 3 bases and J lost 0 bases. The CDR3 loop spans 15 amino acids. CDR1 and CDR2 (germline): ENHRY, SYGVKD. CDR3 bases: TGTGCCATCAGTGACCCCGGGAGGCACTCCTACGAGCAGTACTTC. It yields the protein CAISDPGRHSYEQYF.

The V call is TRBV10-3, the J call TRBJ2-1; 11 positions match TRBD2. Per the germline V gene, CDR1 is ENHRY and CDR2 is SYGVKD. V lost 8 bases, J lost 5 bases, and 5 bases stayed unmatched. The length of the CDR3 is 14 residues. Here the CDR3 reads CAIGSGRADNEQFF. The CDR3 region has the DNA TGTGCCATCGGTAGCGGGAGGGCCGACAATGAGCAGTTCTTC.

This clone showed up just a few times. J is TRBJ1-2 and V is TRBV30; TRBD1 might be the D (5 bases). The ends were cut back, 0 bases at V and 5 bases at J, with 13 bases in the middle. CDR1 and CDR2 (germline): GTSNPN, SVGIG (reference sequence). The CDR3 runs 14 residues. This chain's CDR3 is CAWSVSGTPYGYTF. CDR3 bases: TGTGCCTGGAGTGTGAGTGGGACCCCTTATGGCTACACCTTC.

As concerns this clone: This is likely an artifact of a read error, given a far larger clone one base away. Distinct nucleotide sequences in the sample also encode this CDR3. The gene calls are TRBV7-2 and TRBJ2-7; no definite D call. Germline V gene lookup returns CDR1 SGHTA and CDR2 FQGNSA. This CDR3 has 13 residues. The V end lost 0 bases, the J end lost 0 bases, and 3 bases lay between the germline ends. The CDR3 sequence is CASSLASSYEQYF. CDR3 in DNA: TGTGCCAGCAGCTTAGCCAGCTCCTACGAGCAGTACTTC.

The chain uses TRBV6-6 and TRBJ2-7, with 7 bases matching TRBD1. Germline loops: CDR1 MNHNY, CDR2 SVGAGI (reference sequence). This CDR3 region has 14 residues. The V gene end was trimmed by 4 bases and the J gene end by 3 bases; junction bases not matched to a gene: 6. The CDR3 sequence is CASSLRQGDYEQYF. The CDR3 DNA reads TGTGCCAGCAGTTTAAGGCAGGGGGACTACGAGCAGTACTTC.

The DNA of the CDR3 is TGCGCCAGCAGCTTGACGGGAGGGAGCTCCTACAATGAGCAGTTCTTC. Encoded protein: CASSLTGGSSYNEQFF. The rearrangement uses TRBV5-1 and TRBJ2-1; 8 bases map to TRBD2. From germline, CDR1 is SGHRS and CDR2 YFSETQ. CDR3 length: 16 residues. J gave up 0 bases and V 1 base, and 3 bases lay outside the gene matches. Based on the CDR3 plus reference TRBV5-1 and TRBJ2-1, the full variable domain is KAGVTQTPRYLIKTRGQQVTLSCSPISGHRSVSWYQQTPGQGLQFLFEYFSETQRNKGNFPGRFSGRQFSNSRSEMNVSTLELGDSALYLCASSLTGGSSYNEQFFGPGTRLTVL.

This clone was picked up a small number of times. The chain recombines TRBV18 with TRBJ2-1, with 9 bases fitting TRBD1. The CDR3 contains 16 residues. The J segment lost 7 bases and the V segment lost 3 bases, leaving 10 bases of the junction unmatched. In germline, CDR1 is KGHSH, CDR2 LQKENI. The CDR3 is CASSPGTGFFWNEQFF. CDR3 DNA: TGTGCCAGCTCACCTGGGACAGGGTTTTTTTGGAATGAGCAGTTCTTC.